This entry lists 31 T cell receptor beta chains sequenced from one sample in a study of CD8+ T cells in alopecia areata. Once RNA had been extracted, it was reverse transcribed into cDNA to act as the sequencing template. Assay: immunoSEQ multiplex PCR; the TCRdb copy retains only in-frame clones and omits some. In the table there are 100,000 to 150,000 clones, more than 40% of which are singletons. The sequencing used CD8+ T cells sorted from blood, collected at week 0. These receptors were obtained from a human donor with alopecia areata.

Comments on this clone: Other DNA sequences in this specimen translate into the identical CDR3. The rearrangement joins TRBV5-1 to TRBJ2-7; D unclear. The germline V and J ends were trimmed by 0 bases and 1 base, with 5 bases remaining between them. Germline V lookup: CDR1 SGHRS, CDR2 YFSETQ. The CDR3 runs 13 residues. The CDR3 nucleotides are TGCGCCAGCAGCTTGGAGGGTTCCTACGAGCAGTACTTC. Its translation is CASSLEGSYEQYF.

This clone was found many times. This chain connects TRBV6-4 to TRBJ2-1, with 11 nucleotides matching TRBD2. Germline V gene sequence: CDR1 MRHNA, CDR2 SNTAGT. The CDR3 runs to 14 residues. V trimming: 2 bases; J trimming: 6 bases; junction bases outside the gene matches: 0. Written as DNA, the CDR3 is TGTGCCAGCAGTGACGGACTAGCGGGCAATGAGCAGTTCTTC. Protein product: CASSDGLAGNEQFF.

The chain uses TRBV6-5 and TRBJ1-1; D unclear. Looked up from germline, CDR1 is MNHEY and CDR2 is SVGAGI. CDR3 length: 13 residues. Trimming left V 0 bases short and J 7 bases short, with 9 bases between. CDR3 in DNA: TGTGCCAGCAGTTACTCGGTTTTTGGTGAAGCTTTCTTT. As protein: CASSYSVFGEAFF.

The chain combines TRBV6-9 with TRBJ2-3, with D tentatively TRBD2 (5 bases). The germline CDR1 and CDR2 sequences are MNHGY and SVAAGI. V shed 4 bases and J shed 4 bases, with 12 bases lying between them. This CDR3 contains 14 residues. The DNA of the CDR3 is TGTGCCAGCAGTTTCATCTCGGAGGCAGATACGCAGTATTTT. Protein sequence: CASSFISEADTQYF.

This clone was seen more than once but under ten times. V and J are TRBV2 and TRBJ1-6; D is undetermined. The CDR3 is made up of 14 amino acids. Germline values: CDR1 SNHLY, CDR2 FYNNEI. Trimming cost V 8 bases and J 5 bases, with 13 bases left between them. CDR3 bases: TGTGCCAGCCGGAATATGGGTGATAATTCACCCCTCCACTTT. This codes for CASRNMGDNSPLHF.

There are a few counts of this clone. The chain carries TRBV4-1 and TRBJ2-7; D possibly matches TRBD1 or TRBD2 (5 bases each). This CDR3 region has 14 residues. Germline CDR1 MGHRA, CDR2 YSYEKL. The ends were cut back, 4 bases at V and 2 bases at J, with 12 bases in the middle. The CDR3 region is CASSLGTAPYEQYF. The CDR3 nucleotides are TGCGCCAGCAGCCTTGGGACCGCCCCCTACGAGCAGTACTTC.

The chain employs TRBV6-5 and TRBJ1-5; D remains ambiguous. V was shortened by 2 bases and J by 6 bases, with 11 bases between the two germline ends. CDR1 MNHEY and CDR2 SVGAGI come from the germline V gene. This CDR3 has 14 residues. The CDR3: CASSYTGLGQPQHF. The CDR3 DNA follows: TGTGCCAGCAGTTACACCGGCCTGGGTCAGCCCCAGCATTTT.

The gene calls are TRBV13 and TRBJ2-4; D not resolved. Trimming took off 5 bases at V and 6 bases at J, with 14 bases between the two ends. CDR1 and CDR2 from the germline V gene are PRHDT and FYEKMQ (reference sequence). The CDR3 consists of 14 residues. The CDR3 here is CASSLRVFGNIQYF. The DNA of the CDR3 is TGTGCCAGCAGCCTTAGGGTTTTTGGAAACATTCAGTACTTC. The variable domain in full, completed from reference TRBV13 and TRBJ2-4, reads AAGVIQSPRHLIKEKRETATLKCYPIPRHDTVYWYQQGPGQDPQFLISFYEKMQSDKGSIPDRFSAQQFSDYHSELNMSSLELGDSALYFCASSLRVFGNIQYFGAGTRLSVL.

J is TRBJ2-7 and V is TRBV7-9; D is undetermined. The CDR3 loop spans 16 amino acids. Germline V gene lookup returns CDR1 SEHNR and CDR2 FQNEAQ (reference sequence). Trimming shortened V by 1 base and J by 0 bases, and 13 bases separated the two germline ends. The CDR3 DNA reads TGTGCCAGCAGCTTAGGTAGCAGGAAGAGCTCCTACGAGCAGTACTTC. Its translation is CASSLGSRKSSYEQYF.

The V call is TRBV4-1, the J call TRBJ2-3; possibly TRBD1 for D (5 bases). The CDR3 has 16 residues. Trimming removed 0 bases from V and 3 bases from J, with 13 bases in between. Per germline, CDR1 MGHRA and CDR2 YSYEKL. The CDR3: CASSQETQGLTDTQYF. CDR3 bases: TGCGCCAGCAGCCAAGAGACGCAGGGTTTAACAGATACGCAGTATTTT.

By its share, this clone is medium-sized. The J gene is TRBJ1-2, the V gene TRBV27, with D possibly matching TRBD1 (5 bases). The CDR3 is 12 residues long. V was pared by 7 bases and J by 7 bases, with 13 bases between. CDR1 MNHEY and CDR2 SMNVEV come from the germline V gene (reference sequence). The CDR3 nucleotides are TGTGCCAGCACCATTAGGGGAAGTGGCTACACCTTC. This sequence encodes CASTIRGSGYTF.

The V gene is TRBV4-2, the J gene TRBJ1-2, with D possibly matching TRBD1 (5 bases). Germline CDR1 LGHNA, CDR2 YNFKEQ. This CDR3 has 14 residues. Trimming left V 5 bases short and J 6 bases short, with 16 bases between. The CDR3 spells CASSTPGAGDGYTF. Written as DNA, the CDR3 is TGTGCCAGCAGCACCCCCGGGGCCGGTGATGGCTACACCTTC.

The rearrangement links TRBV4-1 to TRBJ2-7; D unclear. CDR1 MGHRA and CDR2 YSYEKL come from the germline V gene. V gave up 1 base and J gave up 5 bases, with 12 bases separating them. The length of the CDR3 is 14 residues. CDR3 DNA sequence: TGCGCCAGCAGCCAAGGCATAGGCACCGACGAGCAGTACTTC. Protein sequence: CASSQGIGTDEQYF.

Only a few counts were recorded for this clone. The CDR3 DNA follows: TGCAGCGGGGGTGGAGGTTTGCAGACAACAGAGACCCAGTACTTC. Its protein is CSGGGGLQTTETQYF. The chain employs TRBV29-1 and TRBJ2-5, with D possibly matching TRBD2 (5 bases). CDR3 length: 15 amino acids. Trimming took 7 bases from V and 4 from J, leaving 22 bases between them. CDR1 is SQVTM, CDR2 ANQGSEA, per germline.

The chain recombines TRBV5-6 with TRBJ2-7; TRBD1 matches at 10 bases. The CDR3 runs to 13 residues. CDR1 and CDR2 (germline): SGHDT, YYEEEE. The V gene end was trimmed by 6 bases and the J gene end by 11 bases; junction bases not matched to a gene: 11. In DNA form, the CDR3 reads TGTGCCAGCACCCCCTTTGGGGGGACAGGGGAGTACTTC. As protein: CASTPFGGTGEYF. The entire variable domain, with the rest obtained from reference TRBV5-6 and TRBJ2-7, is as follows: DAGVTQSPTHLIKTRGQQVTLRCSPKSGHDTVSWYQQALGQGPQFIFQYYEEEERQRGNFPDRFSGHQFPNYSSELNVNALLLGDSALYLCASTPFGGTGEYFGPGTRLTVT.

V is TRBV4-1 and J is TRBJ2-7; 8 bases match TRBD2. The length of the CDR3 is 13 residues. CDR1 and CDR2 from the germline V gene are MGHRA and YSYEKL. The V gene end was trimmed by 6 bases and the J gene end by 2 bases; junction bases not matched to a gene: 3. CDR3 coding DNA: TGCGCCAGCAGGGGGGGACTAGCCTACGAGCAGTACTTC. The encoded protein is CASRGGLAYEQYF.

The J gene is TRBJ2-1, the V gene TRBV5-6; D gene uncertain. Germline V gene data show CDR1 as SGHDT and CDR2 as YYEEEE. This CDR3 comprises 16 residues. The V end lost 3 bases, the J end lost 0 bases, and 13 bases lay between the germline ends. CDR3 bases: TGTGCCAGCAGCTCAGAGACGGCTAGCTCCTACAATGAGCAGTTCTTC. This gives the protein CASSSETASSYNEQFF.

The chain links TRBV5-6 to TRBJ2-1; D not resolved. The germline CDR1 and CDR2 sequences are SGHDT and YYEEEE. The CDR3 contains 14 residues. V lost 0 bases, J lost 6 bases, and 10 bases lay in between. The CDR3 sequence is CASSLGGLVNEQFF. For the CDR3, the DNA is TGTGCCAGCAGCTTGGGCGGTTTGGTCAATGAGCAGTTCTTC.

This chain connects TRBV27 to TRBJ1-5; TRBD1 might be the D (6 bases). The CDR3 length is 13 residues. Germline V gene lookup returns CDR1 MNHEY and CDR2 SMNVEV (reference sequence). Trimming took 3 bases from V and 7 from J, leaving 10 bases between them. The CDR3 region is CASSLTGRQPQHF. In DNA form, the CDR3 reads TGTGCCAGCAGTTTGACAGGCCGCCAGCCCCAGCATTTT.

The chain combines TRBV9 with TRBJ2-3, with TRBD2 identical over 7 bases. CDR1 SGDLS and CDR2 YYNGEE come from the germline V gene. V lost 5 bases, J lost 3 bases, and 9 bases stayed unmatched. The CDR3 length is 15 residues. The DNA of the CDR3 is TGTGCCAGCAGTGATACGGCGGGGGTTACAGATACGCAGTATTTT. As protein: CASSDTAGVTDTQYF.

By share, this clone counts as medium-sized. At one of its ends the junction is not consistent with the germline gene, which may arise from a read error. CDR3 sequence: CASSLVGTYLLGF. Written as DNA, the CDR3 is TGTGCCAGCAGCTTAGTGGGGACTTACCTTCTGGGTTTC. This chain links TRBV7-8 with TRBJ1-2; a possible D gene is TRBD1 (5 bases). CDR3 size: 13 residues. The germline gives CDR1 SGHVS, CDR2 FQNEAQ.

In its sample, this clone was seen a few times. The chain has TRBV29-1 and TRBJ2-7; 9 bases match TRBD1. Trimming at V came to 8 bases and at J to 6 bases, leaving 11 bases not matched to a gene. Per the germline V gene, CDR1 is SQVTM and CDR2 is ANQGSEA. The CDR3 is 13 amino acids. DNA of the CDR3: TGCAGCACTCAACAACAGGGGGCGGGCGAGCAGTACTTC. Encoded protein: CSTQQQGAGEQYF.

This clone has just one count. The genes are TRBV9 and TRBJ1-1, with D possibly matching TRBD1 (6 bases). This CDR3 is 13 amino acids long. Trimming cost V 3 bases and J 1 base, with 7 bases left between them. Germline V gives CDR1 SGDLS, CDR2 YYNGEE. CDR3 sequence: CASSGGQNTEAFF. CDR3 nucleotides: TGTGCCAGCAGCGGGGGACAGAACACTGAAGCTTTCTTT.

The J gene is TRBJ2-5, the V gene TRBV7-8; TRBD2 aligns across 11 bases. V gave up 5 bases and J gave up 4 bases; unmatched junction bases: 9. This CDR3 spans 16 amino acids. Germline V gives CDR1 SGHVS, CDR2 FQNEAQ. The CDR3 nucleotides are TGTGCCAGCAGCATGCTACTAGCGGGGGTGCGAGAGACCCAGTACTTC. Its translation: CASSMLLAGVRETQYF.

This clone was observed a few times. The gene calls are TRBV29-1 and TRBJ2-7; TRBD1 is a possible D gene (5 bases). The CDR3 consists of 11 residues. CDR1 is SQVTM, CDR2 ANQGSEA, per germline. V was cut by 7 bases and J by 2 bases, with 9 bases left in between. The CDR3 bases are TGCAGCGCCGAGGACACCTACGAGCAGTACTTC. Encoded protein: CSAEDTYEQYF.

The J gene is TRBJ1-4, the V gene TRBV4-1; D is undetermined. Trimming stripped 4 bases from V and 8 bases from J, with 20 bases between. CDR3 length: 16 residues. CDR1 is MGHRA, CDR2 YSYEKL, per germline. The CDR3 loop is CASSRPREDWTEKLFF. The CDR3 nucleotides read TGCGCCAGCAGCCGCCCGAGGGAAGACTGGACCGAAAAACTGTTTTTT.

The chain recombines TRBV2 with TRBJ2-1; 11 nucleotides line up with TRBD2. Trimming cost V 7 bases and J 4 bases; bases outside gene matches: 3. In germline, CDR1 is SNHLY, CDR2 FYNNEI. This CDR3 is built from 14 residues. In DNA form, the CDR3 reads TGTGCCAGCACGGGACTAGCGGCGTACAATGAGCAGTTCTTC. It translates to CASTGLAAYNEQFF.

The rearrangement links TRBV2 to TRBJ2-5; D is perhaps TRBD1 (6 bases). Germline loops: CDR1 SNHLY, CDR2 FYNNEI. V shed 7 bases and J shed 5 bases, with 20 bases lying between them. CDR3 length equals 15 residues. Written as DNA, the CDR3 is TGTGCCAGCATCCCAAACGCAGGGGTGGCGGAGACCCAGTACTTC. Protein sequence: CASIPNAGVAETQYF.

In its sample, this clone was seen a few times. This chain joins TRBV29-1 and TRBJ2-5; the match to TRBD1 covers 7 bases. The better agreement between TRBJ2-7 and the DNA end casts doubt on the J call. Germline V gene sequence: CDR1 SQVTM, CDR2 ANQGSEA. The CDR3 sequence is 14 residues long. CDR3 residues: CSVELGTASYEQYF. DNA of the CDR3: TGCAGCGTTGAGTTGGGGACAGCCTCATACGAGCAGTACTTC.

The DNA of the CDR3 is TGTGCCTGGAGTCCCGTTAGAGGGGCGTCCTACAATGAGCAGTTCTTC. Translated: CAWSPVRGASYNEQFF. The chain joins TRBV30 to TRBJ2-1, with D possibly being TRBD1 or TRBD2 (5 bases each). Germline CDR1 GTSNPN, CDR2 SVGIG (reference sequence). The CDR3 covers 16 residues. V gave up 2 bases and J gave up 1 base, with 15 bases separating them.

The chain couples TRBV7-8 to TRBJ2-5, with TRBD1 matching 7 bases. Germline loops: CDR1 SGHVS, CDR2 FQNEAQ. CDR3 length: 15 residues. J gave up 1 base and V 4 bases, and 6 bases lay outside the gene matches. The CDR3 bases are TGTGCCAGCAGCTATACGGGACAGAGCCAAGAGACCCAGTACTTC. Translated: CASSYTGQSQETQYF.